One sample yielded the 2 T cell receptor beta chains listed below, sequenced in a study of blood T cell repertoires in COVID-19. Profiling relied on immunoSEQ multiplex PCR, and the TCRdb table lists in-frame clones only, not all of them. The sample carries 240,000 or so clones, 75% to 90% recorded once. Sample: PBMCs or T cells enriched from blood (not recorded which). The receptors shown here come from a woman aged 35 to 49 with acute COVID-19.

CDR3 nucleotide sequence: TGTGCCAGCAGTGTGGGCCCTGGGAGCAATCAGCCCCAGCATTTT. This codes for CASSVGPGSNQPQHF. This chain uses TRBV27 with TRBJ1-5, with no clear D. Trimming left V 5 bases short and J 1 base short, with 12 bases between. The CDR3 runs 15 residues. Germline V gene sequence: CDR1 MNHEY, CDR2 SMNVEV (reference sequence).

This clone was picked up a small number of times. The V gene is TRBV13, the J gene TRBJ1-2, with 9 nucleotides matching TRBD1. The CDR3 is 15 amino acids. The V and J ends lost 6 bases and 7 bases, in that order; junction bases with no gene match: 12. The germline gives CDR1 PRHDT, CDR2 FYEKMQ (reference sequence). The CDR3 here is CASRKTGGPLGGYTF. The DNA for the CDR3 is TGTGCCAGCAGGAAAACAGGGGGCCCCCTGGGTGGCTACACCTTC.